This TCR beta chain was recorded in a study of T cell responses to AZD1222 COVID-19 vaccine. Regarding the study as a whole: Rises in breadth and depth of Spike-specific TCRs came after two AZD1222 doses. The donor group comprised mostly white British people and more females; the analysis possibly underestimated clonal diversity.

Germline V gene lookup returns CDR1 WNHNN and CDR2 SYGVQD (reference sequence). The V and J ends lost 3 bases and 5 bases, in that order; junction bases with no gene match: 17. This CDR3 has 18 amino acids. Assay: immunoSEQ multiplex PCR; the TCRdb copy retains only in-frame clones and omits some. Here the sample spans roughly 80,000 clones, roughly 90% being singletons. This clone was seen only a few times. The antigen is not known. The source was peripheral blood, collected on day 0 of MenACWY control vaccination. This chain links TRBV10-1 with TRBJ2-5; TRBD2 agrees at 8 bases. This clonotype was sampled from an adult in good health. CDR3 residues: CASSDRSGRNENSETQYF. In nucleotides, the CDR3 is TGCGCCAGCAGTGATAGGAGCGGGAGAAATGAGAATTCGGAGACCCAGTACTTC.